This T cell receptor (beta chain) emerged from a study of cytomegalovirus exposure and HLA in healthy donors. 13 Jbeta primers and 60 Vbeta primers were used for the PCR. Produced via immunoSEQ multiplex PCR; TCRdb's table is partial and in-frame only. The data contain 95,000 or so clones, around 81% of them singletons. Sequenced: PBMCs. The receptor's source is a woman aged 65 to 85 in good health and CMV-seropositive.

This chain's CDR3 is CASSPYRLAGGATDTQYF. As DNA, the CDR3 is TGTGCCAGCAGCCCCTATAGACTAGCGGGAGGGGCCACAGATACGCAGTATTTT. The rearrangement uses TRBV7-2 and TRBJ2-3; 14 bases align to TRBD2. The CDR3 totals 18 residues. With V trimmed by 5 bases and J by 2 bases, 9 bases remained unmatched. Looked up from germline, CDR1 is SGHTA and CDR2 is FQGNSA.